This T cell receptor beta chain was documented in a study of blood T cell repertoires in COVID-19. Profiling relied on immunoSEQ multiplex PCR, and the TCRdb table lists in-frame clones only, not all of them. This table holds about 210,000 clones, 70% to 90% found once. The CDR3 spans 17 residues. Germline V lookup: CDR1 SGHRS, CDR2 YFSETQ. V gave up 4 bases and J gave up 7 bases; unmatched junction bases: 18. The chain has TRBV5-1 and TRBJ2-5; 8 bases line up with TRBD2. This TCR was recovered from a woman aged 70-85 years with COVID-19, enrolled during active disease. The source material was peripheral blood. For the CDR3, the DNA is TGCGCCAGCAGCCCGGAGGTCGGGAGGGCGGCCAGCGGGACCCAGTACTTC. Its protein product is CASSPEVGRAASGTQYF.